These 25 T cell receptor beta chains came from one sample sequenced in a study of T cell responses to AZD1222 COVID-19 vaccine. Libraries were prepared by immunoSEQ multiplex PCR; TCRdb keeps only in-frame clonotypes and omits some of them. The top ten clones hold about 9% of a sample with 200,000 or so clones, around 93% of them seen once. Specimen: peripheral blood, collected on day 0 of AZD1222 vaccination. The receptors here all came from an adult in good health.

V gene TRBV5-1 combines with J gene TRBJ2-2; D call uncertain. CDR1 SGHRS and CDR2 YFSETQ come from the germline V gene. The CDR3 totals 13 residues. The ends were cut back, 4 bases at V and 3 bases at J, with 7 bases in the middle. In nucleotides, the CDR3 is TGCGCCAGCAGCCCATCATACACCGGGGAGCTGTTTTTT. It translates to CASSPSYTGELFF.

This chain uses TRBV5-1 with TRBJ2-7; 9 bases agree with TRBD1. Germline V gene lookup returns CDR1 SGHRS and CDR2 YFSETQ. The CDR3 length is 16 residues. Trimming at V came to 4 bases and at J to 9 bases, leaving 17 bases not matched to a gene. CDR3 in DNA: TGCGCCAGCAGCGACAGGGGGTCGGAAACACTACGAGGGCAGTACTTC. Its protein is CASSDRGSETLRGQYF.

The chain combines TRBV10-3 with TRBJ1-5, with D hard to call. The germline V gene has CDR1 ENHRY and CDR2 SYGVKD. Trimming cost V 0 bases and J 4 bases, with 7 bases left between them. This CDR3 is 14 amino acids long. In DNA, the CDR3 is TGTGCCATCAGTGAGTCGAAGGGTAATCAGCCCCAGCATTTT. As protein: CAISESKGNQPQHF.

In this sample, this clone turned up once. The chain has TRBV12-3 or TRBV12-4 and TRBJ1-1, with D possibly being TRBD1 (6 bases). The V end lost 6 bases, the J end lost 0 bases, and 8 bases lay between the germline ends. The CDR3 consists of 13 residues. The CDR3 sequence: CASRRTVNTEAFF. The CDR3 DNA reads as TGTGCCAGCAGGAGGACAGTGAACACTGAAGCTTTCTTT.

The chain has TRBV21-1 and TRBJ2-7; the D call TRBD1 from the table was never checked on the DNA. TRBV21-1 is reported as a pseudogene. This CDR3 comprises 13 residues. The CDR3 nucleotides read TGTGCCAGCTCCCGGGACAGGGAGTACGAGCAGTACTTC. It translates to CASSRDREYEQYF.

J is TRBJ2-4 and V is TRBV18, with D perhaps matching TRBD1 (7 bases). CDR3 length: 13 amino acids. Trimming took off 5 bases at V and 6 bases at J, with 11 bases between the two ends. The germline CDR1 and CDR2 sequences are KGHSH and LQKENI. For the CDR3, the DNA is TGTGCCAGCTCAGGGGGGACAGCAAACATTCAGTACTTC. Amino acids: CASSGGTANIQYF.

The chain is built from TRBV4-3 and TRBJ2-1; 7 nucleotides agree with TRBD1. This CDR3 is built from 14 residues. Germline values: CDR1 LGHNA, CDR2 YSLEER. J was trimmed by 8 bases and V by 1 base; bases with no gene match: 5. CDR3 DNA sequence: TGCGCCAGCAGCCAAGGACAGGGAGAGGATGAGCAGTTCTTC. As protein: CASSQGQGEDEQFF.

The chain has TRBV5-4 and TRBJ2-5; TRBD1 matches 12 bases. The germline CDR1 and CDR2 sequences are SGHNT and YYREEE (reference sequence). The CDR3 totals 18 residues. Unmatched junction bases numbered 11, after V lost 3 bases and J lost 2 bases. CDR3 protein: CASSYSPGTGGWQETQYF. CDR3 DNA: TGTGCCAGCAGCTACTCCCCGGGGACAGGGGGCTGGCAAGAGACCCAGTACTTC.

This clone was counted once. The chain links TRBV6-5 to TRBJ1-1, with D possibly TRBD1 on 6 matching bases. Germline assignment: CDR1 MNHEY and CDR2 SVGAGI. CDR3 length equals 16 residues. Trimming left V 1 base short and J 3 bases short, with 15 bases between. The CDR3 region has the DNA TGTGCCAGCAGTTACTTACGGGGGGCCGGCTACACTGAAGCTTTCTTT. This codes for CASSYLRGAGYTEAFF.

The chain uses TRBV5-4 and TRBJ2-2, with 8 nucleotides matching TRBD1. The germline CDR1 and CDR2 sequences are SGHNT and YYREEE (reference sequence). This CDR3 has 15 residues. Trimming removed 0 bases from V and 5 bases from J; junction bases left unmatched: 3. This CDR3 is CASSLDQGATGELFF. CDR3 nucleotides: TGTGCCAGCAGCTTGGACCAGGGGGCGACCGGGGAGCTGTTTTTT.

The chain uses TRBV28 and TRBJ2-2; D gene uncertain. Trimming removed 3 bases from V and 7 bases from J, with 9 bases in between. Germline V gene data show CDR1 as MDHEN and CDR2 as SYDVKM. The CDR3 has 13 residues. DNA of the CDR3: TGTGCCAGCAGTTTTCGGGTTTACGGGGAGCTGTTTTTT. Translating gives CASSFRVYGELFF.

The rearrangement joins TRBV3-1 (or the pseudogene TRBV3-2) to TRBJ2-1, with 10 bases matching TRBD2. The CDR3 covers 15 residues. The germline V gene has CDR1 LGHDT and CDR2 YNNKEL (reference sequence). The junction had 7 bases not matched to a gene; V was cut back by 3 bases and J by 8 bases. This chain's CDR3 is CASSQGSGRGYEQFF. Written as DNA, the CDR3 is TGTGCCAGCAGCCAGGGCAGCGGGAGGGGCTATGAGCAGTTCTTC.

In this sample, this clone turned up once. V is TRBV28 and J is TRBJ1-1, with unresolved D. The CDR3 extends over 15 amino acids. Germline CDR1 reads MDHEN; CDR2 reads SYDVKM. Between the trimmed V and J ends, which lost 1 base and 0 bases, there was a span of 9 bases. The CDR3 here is CASSLYGRMNTEAFF. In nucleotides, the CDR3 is TGTGCCAGCAGTTTATATGGGCGGATGAACACTGAAGCTTTCTTT.

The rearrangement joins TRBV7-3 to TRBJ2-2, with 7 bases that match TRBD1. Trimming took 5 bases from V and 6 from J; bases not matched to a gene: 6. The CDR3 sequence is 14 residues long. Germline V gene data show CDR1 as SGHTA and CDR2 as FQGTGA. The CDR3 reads CASSQNRGAGELFF. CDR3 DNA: TGTGCCAGCAGCCAGAACAGGGGCGCCGGGGAGCTGTTTTTT.

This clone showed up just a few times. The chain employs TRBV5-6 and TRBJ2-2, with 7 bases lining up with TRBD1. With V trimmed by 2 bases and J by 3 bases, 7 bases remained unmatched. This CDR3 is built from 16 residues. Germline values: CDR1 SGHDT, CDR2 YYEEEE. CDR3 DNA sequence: TGTGCCAGCAGCTTAAGACAGGGTATAGACACCGGGGAGCTGTTTTTT. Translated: CASSLRQGIDTGELFF.

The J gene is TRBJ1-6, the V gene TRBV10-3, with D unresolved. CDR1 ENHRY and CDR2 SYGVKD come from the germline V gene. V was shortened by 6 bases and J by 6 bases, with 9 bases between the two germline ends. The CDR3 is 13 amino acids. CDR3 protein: CAIRANTNSPLHF. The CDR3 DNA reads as TGTGCCATCAGGGCAAATACTAATTCACCCCTCCACTTT.

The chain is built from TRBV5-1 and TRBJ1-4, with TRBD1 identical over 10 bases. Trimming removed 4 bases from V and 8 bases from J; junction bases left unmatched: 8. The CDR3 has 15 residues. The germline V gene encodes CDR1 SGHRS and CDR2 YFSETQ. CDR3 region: CASSLPGTGDEKLFF. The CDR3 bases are TGCGCCAGCAGCCTTCCTGGGACAGGGGACGAAAAACTGTTTTTT. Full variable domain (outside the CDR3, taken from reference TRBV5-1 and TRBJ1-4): KAGVTQTPRYLIKTRGQQVTLSCSPISGHRSVSWYQQTPGQGLQFLFEYFSETQRNKGNFPGRFSGRQFSNSRSEMNVSTLELGDSALYLCASSLPGTGDEKLFFGSGTQLSVL.

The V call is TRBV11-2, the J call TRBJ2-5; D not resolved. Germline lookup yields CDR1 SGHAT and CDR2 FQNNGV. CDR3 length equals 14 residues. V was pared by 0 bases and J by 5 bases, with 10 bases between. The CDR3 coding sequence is TGTGCCAGCAGCTTAGACCCGGTTCAGGAGACCCAGTACTTC. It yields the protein CASSLDPVQETQYF.

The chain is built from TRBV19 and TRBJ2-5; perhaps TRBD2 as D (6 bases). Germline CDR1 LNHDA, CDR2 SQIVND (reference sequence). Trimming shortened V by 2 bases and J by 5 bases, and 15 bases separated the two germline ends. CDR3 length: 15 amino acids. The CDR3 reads CASSIRPAGRETQYF. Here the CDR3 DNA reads TGTGCCAGTAGTATAAGACCCGCGGGAAGGGAGACCCAGTACTTC.

The CDR3 is CASSSTLGTGGDSPLHF. The CDR3 nucleotides are TGCGCCAGCAGCTCGACTCTCGGGACAGGGGGGGATTCACCCCTCCACTTT. The J gene is TRBJ1-6, the V gene TRBV5-1; 11 positions agree with TRBD1. Germline V gene sequence: CDR1 SGHRS, CDR2 YFSETQ. The J segment lost 8 bases and the V segment lost 3 bases, leaving 10 bases of the junction unmatched. This CDR3 spans 17 amino acids.

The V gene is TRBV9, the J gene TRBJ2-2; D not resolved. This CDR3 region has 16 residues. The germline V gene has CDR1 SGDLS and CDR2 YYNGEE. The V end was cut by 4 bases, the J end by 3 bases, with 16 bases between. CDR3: CASSPRFGPYTGELFF. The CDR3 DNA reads TGTGCCAGCAGCCCACGGTTTGGGCCTTACACCGGGGAGCTGTTTTTT.

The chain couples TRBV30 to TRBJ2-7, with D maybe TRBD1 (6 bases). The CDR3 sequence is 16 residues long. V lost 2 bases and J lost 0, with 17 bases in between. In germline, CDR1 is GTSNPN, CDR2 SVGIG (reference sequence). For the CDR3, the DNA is TGTGCCTGGAGTTCAAGGGACATTCTTAACTCCTACGAGCAGTACTTC. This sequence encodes CAWSSRDILNSYEQYF.

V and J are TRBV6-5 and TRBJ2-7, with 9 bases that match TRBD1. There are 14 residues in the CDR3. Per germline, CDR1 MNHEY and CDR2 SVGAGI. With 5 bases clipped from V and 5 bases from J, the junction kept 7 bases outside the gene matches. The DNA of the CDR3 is TGTGCCAGCAGTCAGACAGGGGGTTCCCACGAGCAGTACTTC. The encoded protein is CASSQTGGSHEQYF.

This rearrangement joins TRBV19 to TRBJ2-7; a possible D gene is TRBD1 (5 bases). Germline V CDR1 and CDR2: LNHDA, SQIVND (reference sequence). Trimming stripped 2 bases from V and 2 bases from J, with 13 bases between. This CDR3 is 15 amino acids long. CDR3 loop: CASSIIQTATYEQYF. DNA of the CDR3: TGTGCCAGTAGTATAATCCAGACAGCGACCTACGAGCAGTACTTC.

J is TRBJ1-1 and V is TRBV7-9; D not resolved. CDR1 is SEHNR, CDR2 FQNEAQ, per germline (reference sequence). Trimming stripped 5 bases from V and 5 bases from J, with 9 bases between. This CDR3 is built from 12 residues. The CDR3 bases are TGTGCCAGCAGCCAGCGGGGTACTGAAGCTTTCTTT. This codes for CASSQRGTEAFF.